This passage covers 23 T cell receptor beta chains from one sample sequenced in a study of CD8+ T cells in alopecia areata. RNA, once extracted, was reverse transcribed into cDNA for use as the sequencing template. Some clones are missing from TCRdb's copy, which holds only in-frame ones; the method was immunoSEQ multiplex PCR. The sample records around 140,000 clones, about nine tenths being singletons. The specimen comprised CD8+ T cells sorted from blood, sampled at week 0. These receptors were taken from a human donor with alopecia areata.

V is TRBV5-8 and J is TRBJ1-1; D gene unclear. Germline CDR1 and CDR2: SGHTS and YDEGEE. The CDR3 is made up of 14 amino acids. The V and J ends lost 0 bases and 0 bases respectively, with 6 bases between them. The CDR3 bases are TGTGCCAGCAGCTTGGAGGAAATGAACACTGAAGCTTTCTTT. It translates to CASSLEEMNTEAFF. The complete variable domain, with remaining parts taken from reference TRBV5-8 and TRBJ1-1, reads EAGVTQSPTHLIKTRGQQATLRCSPISGHTSVYWYQQALGLGLQFLLWYDEGEERNRGNFPPRFSGRQFPNYSSELNVNALELEDSALYLCASSLEEMNTEAFFGQGTRLTVV.

The rearrangement joins TRBV12-5 to TRBJ2-6, with 9 positions matching TRBD1. Looked up from germline, CDR1 is LGHNT and CDR2 is FRNRAP. Trimming cost V 3 bases and J 2 bases; bases outside gene matches: 11. This CDR3 spans 19 amino acids. CDR3 sequence (DNA): TGTGCTAGTGGTTTTGTAGTCGGGGACAGGGCGACTGGGGCCAACGTCCTGACTTTC. The encoded protein is CASGFVVGDRATGANVLTF.

The chain uses TRBV13 and TRBJ2-7, with D tentatively TRBD2 (7 bases). V lost 5 bases, J lost 4 bases, and 18 bases lay in between. Germline V CDR1 and CDR2: PRHDT, FYEKMQ (reference sequence). The CDR3 runs to 15 residues. CDR3 nucleotides: TGTGCCAGCAGCCCCGGCCGGGGGGCTTCTTACGAGCAGTACTTC. Translating it yields CASSPGRGASYEQYF.

V gene TRBV23-1 combines with J gene TRBJ2-1; 10 nucleotides line up with TRBD1. TRBV23-1 is noted as an ORF with a role that remains uncertain. V dropped 2 bases and J dropped 4; count of bases not matched to a gene: 2. CDR3 size: 15 residues. CDR3 DNA sequence: TGCGCCAGCAGTCAAGGGACAGGGGTTTACAATGAGCAGTTCTTC. This sequence encodes CASSQGTGVYNEQFF.

This clone has a single count. This chain joins TRBV30 and TRBJ2-1, with TRBD1 identical over 11 bases. This CDR3 has 14 residues. Germline CDR1 reads GTSNPN; CDR2 reads SVGIG (reference sequence). J was trimmed by 6 bases and V by 5 bases; bases with no gene match: 6. In nucleotides, the CDR3 is TGTGCCTGGGACCGGGACAGGGGGGTCAATGAGCAGTTCTTC. Its translation is CAWDRDRGVNEQFF.

As to this clone: A junction boundary mismatches the germline segment, possibly from a read error. The CDR3 region is CASSHSLAGGEDEQFF. CDR3 coding DNA: TGTGCTAGCAGCCATTCTCTAGCGGGAGGAGAGGATGAGCAGTTCTTC. The chain uses TRBV7-7 and TRBJ2-1, with TRBD2 matching over 11 bases. Germline CDR1 is SSHAT and CDR2 is FNYEAQ (reference sequence). The CDR3 has 16 amino acids.

The chain combines TRBV4-1 with TRBJ2-1, with a weak D call TRBD2 (6 bases). With 4 bases removed from V and 8 bases from J, the gap between germline ends came to 18 bases. Germline V gene lookup returns CDR1 MGHRA and CDR2 YSYEKL. This CDR3 contains 15 residues. The CDR3: CASSRTSQRIDEQFF. The CDR3, as DNA: TGCGCCAGCAGCCGTACTAGCCAACGGATCGATGAGCAGTTCTTC.

V usage is TRBV5-1 and J usage is TRBJ2-1, with D perhaps matching TRBD1 (6 bases). The length of the CDR3 is 14 residues. The ends were cut back, 1 base at V and 4 bases at J, with 9 bases in the middle. Per germline, CDR1 SGHRS and CDR2 YFSETQ. The CDR3 region is CASSLTGQYNEQFF. CDR3 coding DNA: TGCGCCAGCAGCTTGACCGGACAGTACAATGAGCAGTTCTTC.

The rearrangement joins TRBV2 to TRBJ2-2; D is possibly TRBD1 (5 bases). The CDR3 sequence is 15 residues long. Germline V gene lookup returns CDR1 SNHLY and CDR2 FYNNEI. Between the trimmed V and J ends, which lost 7 bases and 0 bases, there was a span of 12 bases. The CDR3 reads CASTPRRANTGELFF. CDR3 bases: TGTGCCAGCACCCCGCGCAGGGCGAACACCGGGGAGCTGTTTTTT. The complete variable domain, with remaining parts taken from reference TRBV2 and TRBJ2-2, reads EPEVTQTPSHQVTQMGQEVILRCVPISNHLYFYWYRQILGQKVEFLVSFYNNEISEKSEIFDDQFSVERPDGSNFTLKIRSTKLEDSAMYFCASTPRRANTGELFFGEGSRLTVL.

The V gene is TRBV2, the J gene TRBJ1-2, with D possibly matching TRBD1 (6 bases). This CDR3 has 15 amino acids. Germline V gives CDR1 SNHLY, CDR2 FYNNEI. Deletions cut 3 bases from V and 3 bases from J, with 14 bases between. In nucleotides, the CDR3 is TGTGCCAGCAGTGATGTGGGGGGCGCGGACTATGGCTACACCTTC. Protein: CASSDVGGADYGYTF.

The J gene is TRBJ2-1, the V gene TRBV10-3, with 13 bases identical to TRBD2. With 4 bases clipped from V and 8 bases from J, the junction kept 11 bases outside the gene matches. The germline V gene encodes CDR1 ENHRY and CDR2 SYGVKD. This CDR3 is 17 amino acids long. As DNA, the CDR3 is TGTGCCATCAGTGTCGGACTAGCGGGAGTATCCAGAGATGAGCAGTTCTTC. Translating it yields CAISVGLAGVSRDEQFF.

The V gene is TRBV29-1, the J gene TRBJ2-7; 7 bases map to TRBD2. Per the germline V gene, CDR1 is SQVTM and CDR2 is ANQGSEA. CDR3 length equals 12 residues. V gave up 3 bases and J gave up 5 bases; unmatched junction bases: 4. In DNA, the CDR3 is TGCAGCGTTGACCTGACTAGCAACGAGCAGTACTTC. Amino acids: CSVDLTSNEQYF.

This sequence joins TRBV7-9 and TRBJ2-7, with TRBD1 as a possible D gene (5 bases). The CDR3 consists of 18 residues. Germline-derived CDR1 and CDR2 are SEHNR and FQNEAQ (reference sequence). V was pared by 2 bases and J by 6 bases, with 26 bases between. As DNA, the CDR3 is TGTGCCAGCAGCTTATCCGTGCTGCAGGGCCCTACCCGTCCCGAGCAGTACTTC. Its translation: CASSLSVLQGPTRPEQYF.

The rearrangement links TRBV7-7 to TRBJ2-3; D might be TRBD1 (7 bases). CDR3 size: 15 residues. Trimming shortened V by 5 bases and J by 1 base, and 13 bases separated the two germline ends. The V gene's germline CDR1 is SSHAT and CDR2 FNYEAQ (reference sequence). CDR3: CASSPTGEGTDTQYF. DNA of the CDR3: TGTGCCAGCAGCCCCACAGGGGAGGGCACAGATACGCAGTATTTT. Full variable domain (missing parts from reference TRBV7-7 and TRBJ2-3): GAGVSQSPRYKVTKRGQDVTLRCDPISSHATLYWYQQALGQGPEFLTYFNYEAQPDKSGLPSDRFSAERPEGSISTLTIQRTEQRDSAMYRCASSPTGEGTDTQYFGPGTRLTVL.

This rearrangement joins TRBV7-8 to TRBJ1-2; D is ambiguous. The CDR3 contains 12 residues. Per germline, CDR1 SGHVS and CDR2 FQNEAQ. Trimming removed 8 bases from V and 10 bases from J, with 17 bases in between. As DNA, the CDR3 is TGTGCCAGCCAAGCGGGAACTCAAGACTACACCTTC. It codes for CASQAGTQDYTF. Full variable domain (rest looked up from reference TRBV7-8 and TRBJ1-2): GAGVSQSPRYKVAKRGQDVALRCDPISGHVSLFWYQQALGQGPEFLTYFQNEAQLDKSGLPSDRFFAERPEGSVSTLKIQRTQQEDSAVYLCASQAGTQDYTFGSGTRLTVV.

This chain joins TRBV11-2 and TRBJ2-1, with 11 bases fitting TRBD2. The ends lost 3 bases at V and 4 bases at J; junction bases unmatched: 8. Germline CDR1 and CDR2: SGHAT and FQNNGV. There are 17 residues in the CDR3. The CDR3 loop is CASSLGLAEKIYNEQFF. CDR3 DNA: TGTGCCAGCAGCTTGGGACTAGCGGAGAAAATTTACAATGAGCAGTTCTTC. The whole variable domain, remainder taken from reference TRBV11-2 and TRBJ2-1, is EAGVAQSPRYKIIEKRQSVAFWCNPISGHATLYWYQQILGQGPKLLIQFQNNGVVDDSQLPKDRFSAERLKGVDSTLKIQPAKLEDSAVYLCASSLGLAEKIYNEQFFGPGTRLTVL.

About this clone: Its ends do not fully match the called genes, so a read error is possible. Other DNA sequences in the sample encode the same CDR3. The V and J genes are TRBV29-1 and TRBJ1-1, with D possibly matching TRBD1 (6 bases). From germline, CDR1 is SQVTM and CDR2 ANQGSEA. The CDR3 length is 14 residues. The CDR3 nucleotides read TGCAGCGTTTTCATCGGACAGCCAAACACTGAGGCTTTCTTT. It codes for CSVFIGQPNTEAFF.

A single count supports this clone. This chain uses TRBV27 with TRBJ2-3; 9 nucleotides line up with TRBD2. Germline trimming cut 2 bases from V and 6 bases from J; bases unmatched to any gene: 9. Germline V CDR1 and CDR2: MNHEY, SMNVEV (reference sequence). The CDR3 has 16 amino acids. This CDR3 reads CASSLNPAGGGDTQYF. CDR3 sequence (DNA): TGTGCCAGCAGTTTAAATCCAGCGGGAGGAGGTGATACGCAGTATTTT.

This chain connects TRBV6-5 to TRBJ2-2; D possibly corresponds to TRBD1 (6 bases). V was trimmed by 1 base and J by 8 bases, leaving 11 bases between them. Germline-derived CDR1 and CDR2 are MNHEY and SVGAGI. The CDR3 consists of 14 residues. The chain's CDR3 is CASSYFTGQGELFF. The CDR3 nucleotides are TGTGCCAGCAGTTACTTCACAGGGCAAGGGGAGCTGTTTTTT.

The chain is built from TRBV27 and TRBJ2-3; maybe TRBD1 (6 bases). Trimming stripped 4 bases from V and 0 bases from J, with 14 bases between. The germline gives CDR1 MNHEY, CDR2 SMNVEV (reference sequence). The CDR3 loop spans 16 amino acids. The CDR3 DNA reads as TGTGCCAGCAGTTCCACCGGGACACATAGCACAGATACGCAGTATTTT. This encodes CASSSTGTHSTDTQYF.

The chain carries TRBV4-1 and TRBJ1-5; weak D call: TRBD1 (6 bases). The CDR3 is made up of 16 amino acids. Trimming took 2 bases from V and 6 from J, leaving 17 bases between them. Per the germline V gene, CDR1 is MGHRA and CDR2 is YSYEKL. In DNA form, the CDR3 reads TGCGCCAGCAGCCAATCAGGACAGTCAATAGGTCAGCCCCAGCATTTT. It is translated as CASSQSGQSIGQPQHF.

This chain uses TRBV9 with TRBJ1-2; 7 nucleotides agree with TRBD1. Germline values: CDR1 SGDLS, CDR2 YYNGEE. CDR3 size: 16 residues. V lost 2 bases, J lost 1 base, and 8 bases stayed unmatched. CDR3 protein: CASSVRTGDLNYGYTF. In DNA form, the CDR3 reads TGTGCCAGCAGCGTTAGGACAGGCGACCTTAACTATGGCTACACCTTC.

V and J are TRBV2 and TRBJ2-1; maybe TRBD1 (5 bases). The germline gives CDR1 SNHLY, CDR2 FYNNEI. This CDR3 region has 16 residues. V lost 0 bases and J lost 3, with 12 bases in between. CDR3 region: CASSEALQGIYNEQFF. The CDR3 DNA reads as TGTGCCAGCAGTGAAGCGCTTCAGGGTATCTACAATGAGCAGTTCTTC.